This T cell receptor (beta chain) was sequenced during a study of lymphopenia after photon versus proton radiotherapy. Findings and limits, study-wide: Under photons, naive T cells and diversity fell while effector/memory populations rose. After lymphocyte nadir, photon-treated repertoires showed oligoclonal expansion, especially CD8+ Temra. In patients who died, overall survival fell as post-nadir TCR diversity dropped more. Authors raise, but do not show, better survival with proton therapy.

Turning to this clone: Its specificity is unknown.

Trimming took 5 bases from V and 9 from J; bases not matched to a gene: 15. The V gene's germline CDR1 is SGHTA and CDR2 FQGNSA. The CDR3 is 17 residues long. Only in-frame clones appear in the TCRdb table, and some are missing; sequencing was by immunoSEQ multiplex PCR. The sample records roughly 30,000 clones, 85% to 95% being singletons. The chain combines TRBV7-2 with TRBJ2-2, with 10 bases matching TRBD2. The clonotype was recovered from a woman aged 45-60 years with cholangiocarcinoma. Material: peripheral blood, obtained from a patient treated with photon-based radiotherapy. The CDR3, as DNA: TGTGCCAGCAGCACGAGGACTAGCGGAGCCCACGTTCGGGAGCTGTTTTTT. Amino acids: CASSTRTSGAHVRELFF.